The next 18 T cell receptor beta chains were all read from a single sample in a study of cytomegalovirus exposure and HLA in healthy donors. PCR amplification relied on 60 Vbeta primers (plus 13 Jbeta primers). Profiling relied on immunoSEQ multiplex PCR, and the TCRdb table lists in-frame clones only, not all of them. The table includes around 50,000 clones, roughly 80% detected once. Sequenced input: PBMCs. Receptors were obtained from a man aged 25-40 years in good health and CMV-seropositive.

The chain joins TRBV5-5 to TRBJ2-7, with a possible D match to TRBD2 (6 bases). Trimming shortened V by 2 bases and J by 7 bases, and 19 bases separated the two germline ends. This CDR3 has 15 amino acids. CDR1 and CDR2 from the germline V gene are SGHKS and YYEKEE (reference sequence). CDR3 region: CASSFWRGPDAEQYF. The CDR3 DNA follows: TGTGCCAGCAGCTTTTGGAGGGGCCCCGACGCAGAGCAGTACTTC.

This clone was observed a handful of times. V and J are TRBV13 and TRBJ1-1, with D maybe TRBD1 (5 bases). CDR3 length equals 14 residues. V dropped 1 base and J dropped 6 bases, with 12 bases sitting between them. Germline assignment: CDR1 PRHDT and CDR2 FYEKMQ (reference sequence). CDR3: CASSLEPGQPEAFF. DNA for the CDR3: TGTGCCAGCAGCTTAGAGCCAGGGCAGCCTGAAGCTTTCTTT. Full variable domain (missing parts from reference TRBV13 and TRBJ1-1): AAGVIQSPRHLIKEKRETATLKCYPIPRHDTVYWYQQGPGQDPQFLISFYEKMQSDKGSIPDRFSAQQFSDYHSELNMSSLELGDSALYFCASSLEPGQPEAFFGQGTRLTVV.

This rearrangement joins TRBV10-3 to TRBJ1-2, with 10 nucleotides matching TRBD1. The CDR3 has 15 residues. CDR1 ENHRY and CDR2 SYGVKD come from the germline V gene. J gave up 9 bases and V 2 bases, and 9 bases lay outside the gene matches. The CDR3 spells CAISEPNRDRGSYTF. The DNA of the CDR3 is TGTGCCATCAGTGAGCCAAACCGGGACAGGGGAAGCTACACCTTC.

This clone has a handful of counts. The chain couples TRBV5-4 to TRBJ2-7, with D unresolved. The germline V gene encodes CDR1 SGHNT and CDR2 YYREEE (reference sequence). The CDR3 loop spans 13 amino acids. With 0 bases removed from V and 2 bases from J, the gap between germline ends came to 6 bases. For the CDR3, the DNA is TGTGCCAGCAGCTTGGGAGGCACCTACGAGCAGTACTTC. This sequence encodes CASSLGGTYEQYF.

The chain combines TRBV25-1 with TRBJ1-4; D gene unclear. From germline, CDR1 is MGHDK and CDR2 SYGVNS. Trimming stripped 4 bases from V and 3 bases from J, with 12 bases between. The CDR3 spans 15 residues. The CDR3 DNA follows: TGTGCCAGCAGTGCCCTAGAGTCCCCTAATGAAAAACTGTTTTTT. Protein sequence: CASSALESPNEKLFF.

A few counts support this clone. This chain uses TRBV5-5 with TRBJ2-1; 7 positions match TRBD2. Trimming took 2 bases from V and 10 from J; bases not matched to a gene: 6. The CDR3 is made up of 13 amino acids. The germline CDR1 and CDR2 sequences are SGHKS and YYEKEE (reference sequence). The DNA for the CDR3 is TGTGCCAGCAGCTTATTCCCGACTAGCGAGCAGTTCTTC. Amino acid sequence: CASSLFPTSEQFF.

V gene TRBV5-1 combines with J gene TRBJ2-1, with D unresolved. The V gene lost 0 bases and the J gene lost 4 bases, with 8 bases spanning the gap. Per the germline V gene, CDR1 is SGHRS and CDR2 is YFSETQ. The CDR3 is 14 amino acids. Here the CDR3 reads CASSLALIYNEQFF. CDR3 sequence (DNA): TGCGCCAGCAGCTTGGCCCTAATATACAATGAGCAGTTCTTC.

The rearrangement joins TRBV7-2 to TRBJ2-1, with 12 bases lining up with TRBD2. The germline V gene has CDR1 SGHTA and CDR2 FQGNSA. Germline trimming cut 2 bases from V and 7 bases from J; bases unmatched to any gene: 0. This CDR3 spans 14 amino acids. CDR3 sequence (DNA): TGTGCCAGCAGCTTACTAGCGGGGGGGAATGAGCAGTTCTTC. Translated, it gives CASSLLAGGNEQFF.

This clone was seen only a few times. The rearrangement links TRBV6-5 to TRBJ2-2; TRBD1 matches at 7 bases. This CDR3 has 15 residues. Looked up from germline, CDR1 is MNHEY and CDR2 is SVGAGI. V lost 5 bases and J lost 4; bases outside the gene matches: 7. For the CDR3, the DNA is TGTGCCAGCAGTCAATCAGGGACAGCCACCGGGGAGCTGTTTTTT. It yields the protein CASSQSGTATGELFF.

The chain couples TRBV7-8 to TRBJ2-3, with D unresolved. V shed 3 bases and J shed 4 bases, with 8 bases lying between them. CDR3 length equals 13 residues. CDR1 and CDR2 from the germline V gene are SGHVS and FQNEAQ. CDR3 sequence: CASSFDQADTQYF. Here the CDR3 DNA reads TGTGCCAGCAGCTTCGATCAGGCAGATACGCAGTATTTT.

The genes are TRBV5-4 and TRBJ2-6; TRBD2 aligns across 7 bases. The germline V gene encodes CDR1 SGHNT and CDR2 YYREEE (reference sequence). The CDR3 extends over 15 amino acids. The V gene end was trimmed by 2 bases and the J gene end by 3 bases; junction bases not matched to a gene: 2. The CDR3 here is CASSFGGIGANVLTF. The CDR3 DNA is TGTGCCAGCAGCTTCGGGGGGATTGGGGCCAACGTCCTGACTTTC.

This clone was seen a single time. This specimen includes other DNA sequences encoding the same CDR3. V gene TRBV5-1 combines with J gene TRBJ1-5, with TRBD1 as a possible D gene (6 bases). Germline V gene data show CDR1 as SGHRS and CDR2 as YFSETQ. This CDR3 is built from 14 residues. Between the trimmed V and J ends, which lost 3 bases and 0 bases, there was a span of 7 bases. The CDR3 sequence is CASSSDSSNQPQHF. CDR3 nucleotide sequence: TGCGCCAGCAGCTCGGACAGTAGCAATCAGCCCCAGCATTTT.

The chain has TRBV9 and TRBJ2-2, with 9 bases identical to TRBD1. After removal of 7 bases from V and 7 bases from J, the junction contained 20 bases not matched to a gene. CDR1 and CDR2 from the germline V gene are SGDLS and YYNGEE. This CDR3 comprises 18 residues. The CDR3 bases are TGTGCCAGCGACCTCGGAACGGGACAGGGTTTGAGGAGCGGGGAGCTGTTTTTT. This translates into CASDLGTGQGLRSGELFF.

This chain links TRBV4-2 with TRBJ2-2; 8 nucleotides align to TRBD2. V dropped 0 bases and J dropped 5; count of bases not matched to a gene: 8. Germline V gene sequence: CDR1 LGHNA, CDR2 YNFKEQ. This CDR3 comprises 17 residues. CDR3 amino acids: CASSQDRGGRRTGELFF. In nucleotides, the CDR3 is TGTGCCAGCAGCCAAGATCGGGGGGGGCGGAGGACCGGGGAGCTGTTTTTT.

The CDR3 sequence: CASSLRESSYNSPLHF. The CDR3 bases are TGCGCCAGCAGCTTGCGGGAGAGCTCCTATAATTCACCCCTCCACTTT. The rearrangement joins TRBV5-1 to TRBJ1-6; D gene unclear. Germline CDR1 reads SGHRS; CDR2 reads YFSETQ. The CDR3 covers 16 residues. V was pared by 1 base and J by 0 bases, with 8 bases between.

The J gene is TRBJ1-6, the V gene TRBV18; D might be TRBD1 (5 bases). Per the germline V gene, CDR1 is KGHSH and CDR2 is LQKENI. This CDR3 has 16 residues. V was cut by 0 bases and J by 8 bases, with 14 bases left in between. The CDR3 nucleotides are TGTGCCAGCTCACCACCGCAGGGCGGGGTAGATTCACCCCTCCACTTT. This gives the protein CASSPPQGGVDSPLHF.

This sequence joins TRBV2 and TRBJ2-7; perhaps TRBD1 as D (6 bases). The CDR3 sequence is 12 residues long. Trimming shortened V by 6 bases and J by 0 bases, and 6 bases separated the two germline ends. Germline lookup yields CDR1 SNHLY and CDR2 FYNNEI. The CDR3 region is CASSRGSYEQYF. The CDR3 DNA follows: TGTGCCAGCAGCAGGGGCTCCTACGAGCAGTACTTC.

CDR3 in DNA: TGTGCCAGCAGTCCCAGCCCGCACCGACAGGGCTATAATTCACCCCTCCACTTT. It is translated as CASSPSPHRQGYNSPLHF. J is TRBJ1-6 and V is TRBV28; 7 bases align to TRBD1. V dropped 5 bases and J dropped 3; count of bases not matched to a gene: 13. Germline V gene lookup returns CDR1 MDHEN and CDR2 SYDVKM. The CDR3 loop spans 18 amino acids.